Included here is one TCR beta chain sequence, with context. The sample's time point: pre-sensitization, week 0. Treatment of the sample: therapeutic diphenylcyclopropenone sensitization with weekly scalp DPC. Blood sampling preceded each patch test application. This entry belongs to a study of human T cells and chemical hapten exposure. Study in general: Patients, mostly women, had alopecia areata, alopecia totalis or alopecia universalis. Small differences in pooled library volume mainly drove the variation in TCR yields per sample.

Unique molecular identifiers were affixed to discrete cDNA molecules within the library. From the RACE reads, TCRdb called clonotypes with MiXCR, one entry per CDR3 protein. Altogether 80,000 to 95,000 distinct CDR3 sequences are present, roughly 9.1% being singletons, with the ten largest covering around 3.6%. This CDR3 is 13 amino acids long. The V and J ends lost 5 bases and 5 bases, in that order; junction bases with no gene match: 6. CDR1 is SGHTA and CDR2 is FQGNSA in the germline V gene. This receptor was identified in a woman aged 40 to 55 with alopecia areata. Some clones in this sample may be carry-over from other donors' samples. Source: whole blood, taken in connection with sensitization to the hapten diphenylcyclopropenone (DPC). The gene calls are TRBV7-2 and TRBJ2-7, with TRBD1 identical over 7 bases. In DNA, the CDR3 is TGTGCCAGCAGCCGACAGGGATTCGACGAGCAGTACTTC. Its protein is CASSRQGFDEQYF.